These 4 T cell receptor beta chains were all obtained from the same sample, sequenced in a study of blood T cells in healthy people across ages (dated by TCRdb to about 2015). Receptor amplification or capture employed 5' RACE. These reads were obtained on an Illumina HiSeq 2500. A second PCR of about 6 to 12 cycles was run with a J-beta primer mix and a sample-barcoded 5' primer. TCRdb trimmed the raw reads at Q25, called clones with MiXCR and kept productive beta chains. Entries that share a CDR3 protein sequence are merged under the most common genes and DNA. The sample table lists hundreds of thousands of distinct CDR3 sequences, less than 35% of them with a count of one. Of the sample, approximately 15% falls within the top ten clones. What was sequenced was blood. The receptors shown here come from a woman older than 75 in good health.

This clonotype was seen many times. This chain links TRBV29-1 with TRBJ1-2, with no clear D. CDR1 and CDR2 (germline): SQVTM, ANQGSEA. Trimming took 6 bases from V and 0 from J, leaving 11 bases between them. The CDR3 spans 13 residues. CDR3 in amino acids: CSVVIQTNYGYTF. DNA of the CDR3: TGCAGCGTAGTGATACAGACTAACTATGGCTACACCTTC.

This clonotype was counted ten times or more. This sequence joins TRBV4-1 and TRBJ2-3; no definite D call. Trimming stripped 1 base from V and 2 bases from J, with 7 bases between. The CDR3 loop spans 14 amino acids. The V gene's germline CDR1 is MGHRA and CDR2 YSYEKL. The CDR3 loop is CASSQARFTDTQYF. CDR3 in DNA: TGCGCCAGCAGCCAAGCCAGGTTCACAGATACGCAGTATTTT.

This clonotype was observed at least ten times. The chain carries TRBV6-6 and TRBJ2-7; no reliable D call. Germline assignment: CDR1 MNHNY and CDR2 SVGAGI (reference sequence). The CDR3 consists of 13 residues. With 5 bases removed from V and 1 base from J, the gap between germline ends came to 9 bases. DNA for the CDR3: TGTGCCAGCAGTCAACACCTTTCCTACGAGCAGTACTTC. The encoded protein is CASSQHLSYEQYF.

This clonotype occurred many times. CDR3 coding DNA: TGCAGCGTTGTGTCCGGGAATGAGCAGTTCTTC. It translates to CSVVSGNEQFF. This chain connects TRBV29-1 to TRBJ2-1; the D is unclear. The germline gives CDR1 SQVTM, CDR2 ANQGSEA. The CDR3 covers 11 residues. Trimming left V 4 bases short and J 7 bases short, with 8 bases between.